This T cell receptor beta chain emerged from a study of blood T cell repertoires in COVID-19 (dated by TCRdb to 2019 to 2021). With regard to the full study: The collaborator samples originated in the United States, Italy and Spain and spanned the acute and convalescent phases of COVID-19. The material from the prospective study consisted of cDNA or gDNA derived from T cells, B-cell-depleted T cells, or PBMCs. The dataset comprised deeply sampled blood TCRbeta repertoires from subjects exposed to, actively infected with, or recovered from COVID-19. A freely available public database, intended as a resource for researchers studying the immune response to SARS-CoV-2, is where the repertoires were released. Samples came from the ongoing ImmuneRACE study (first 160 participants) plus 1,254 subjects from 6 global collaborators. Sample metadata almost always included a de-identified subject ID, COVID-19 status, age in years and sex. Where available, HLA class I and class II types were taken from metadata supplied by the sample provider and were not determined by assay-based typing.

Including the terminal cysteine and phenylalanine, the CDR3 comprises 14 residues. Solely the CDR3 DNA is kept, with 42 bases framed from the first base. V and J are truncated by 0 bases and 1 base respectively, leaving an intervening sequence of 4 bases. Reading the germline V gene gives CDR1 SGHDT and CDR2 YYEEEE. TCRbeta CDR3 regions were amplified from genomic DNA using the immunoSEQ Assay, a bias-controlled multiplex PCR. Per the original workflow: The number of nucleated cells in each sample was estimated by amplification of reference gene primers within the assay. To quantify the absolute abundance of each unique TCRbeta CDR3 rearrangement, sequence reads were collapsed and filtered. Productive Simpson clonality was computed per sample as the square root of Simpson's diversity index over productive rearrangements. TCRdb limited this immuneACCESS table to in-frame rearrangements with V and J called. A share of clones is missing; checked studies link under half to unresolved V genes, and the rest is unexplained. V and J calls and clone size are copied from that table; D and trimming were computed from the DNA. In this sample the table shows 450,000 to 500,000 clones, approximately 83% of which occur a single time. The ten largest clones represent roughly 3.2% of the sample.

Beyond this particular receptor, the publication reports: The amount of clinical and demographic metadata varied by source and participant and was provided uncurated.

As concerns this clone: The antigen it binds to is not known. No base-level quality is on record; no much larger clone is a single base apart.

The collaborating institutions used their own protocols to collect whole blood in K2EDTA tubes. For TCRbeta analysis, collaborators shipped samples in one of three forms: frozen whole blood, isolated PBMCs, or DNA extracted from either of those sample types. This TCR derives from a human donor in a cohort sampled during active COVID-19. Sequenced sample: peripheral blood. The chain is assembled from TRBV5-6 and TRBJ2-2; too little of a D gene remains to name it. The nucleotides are TGTGCCAGCAGCTTGGCTCTGAACACCGGGGAGCTGTTTTTT. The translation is CASSLALNTGELFF.